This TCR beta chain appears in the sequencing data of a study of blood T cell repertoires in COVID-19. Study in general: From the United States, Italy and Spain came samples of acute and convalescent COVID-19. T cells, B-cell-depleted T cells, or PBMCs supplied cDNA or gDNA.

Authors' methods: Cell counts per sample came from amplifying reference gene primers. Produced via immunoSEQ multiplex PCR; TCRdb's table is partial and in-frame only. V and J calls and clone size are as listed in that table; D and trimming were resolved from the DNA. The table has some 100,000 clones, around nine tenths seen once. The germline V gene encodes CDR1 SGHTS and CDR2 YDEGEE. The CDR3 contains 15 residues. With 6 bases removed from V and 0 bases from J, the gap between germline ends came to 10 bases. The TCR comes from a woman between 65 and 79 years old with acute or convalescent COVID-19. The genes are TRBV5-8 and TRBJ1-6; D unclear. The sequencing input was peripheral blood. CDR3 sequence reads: CASKPQSSYNSPLHF. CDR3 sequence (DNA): TGTGCCAGCAAACCACAGAGCTCCTATAATTCACCCCTCCACTTT.